This TCR beta chain was identified in a study of glioma-infiltrating T cells. Study results and limitations: CDR3 overlap between tissue and blood was very small. Above-expected tissue-blood divergence occurred in all gliomas, most in low-grade ones.

The CDR3 has 15 amino acids. V lost 5 bases and J lost 5; bases outside the gene matches: 12. Germline CDR1 and CDR2: GTSNPN and SVGIG (reference sequence). This clonotype was counted only a few times. Its target is not known. Using RNA template, CDR3s of TCR alpha and beta were amplified with iRepertoire arm-PCR. Tissue mRNA or PBMC total RNA, about 85-400 ng, went into one-step reverse transcription and amplification. TCRdb processed the multiplex PCR reads anew with MiXCR; each CDR3 protein has one entry. The table records under 130,000 distinct CDR3 sequences, about 30% of them present only once. This clonotype was sampled from a human donor with low-grade glioma or glioblastoma, undergoing nonglioma brain surgery, or in good health (not recorded which). Specimen: glioma tissue, nonneoplastic brain tissue, or PBMCs (not recorded which). The chain couples TRBV30 to TRBJ2-1; 7 positions agree with TRBD1. The CDR3 sequence: CAWRIVGQSHNEQFF. CDR3 DNA sequence: TGTGCCTGGCGGATCGTGGGACAGTCCCACAATGAGCAGTTCTTC.